This T cell receptor (beta chain) emerged from a study of long-term antiretroviral therapy in people with HIV. Run at survey level, the immunoSEQ assay was version v3.0. Samples were sequenced targeting 40,000-50,000 T-cell genomes each. Measured with immunoSEQ multiplex PCR; TCRdb has only the in-frame clones, and not every one. The data show more than 25,000 clones, with roughly 98% seen just once and around 2% held by the top ten. Treated in the United States were all of the participants with HIV. Held in samples before DNA extraction were roughly 0.85-11 million cryopreserved PBMC. Comment on this clone: Its antigen is undetermined.

The V end lost 3 bases, the J end lost 4 bases, and 18 bases lay between the germline ends. The length of the CDR3 is 16 residues. CDR1 SEHNR and CDR2 FQNEAQ come from the germline V gene (reference sequence). Whole-study results and caveats: Diversity remained lower than transplant donor controls, even though it increased after ART.

The genes are TRBV7-9 and TRBJ1-2; weak D call: TRBD1 (6 bases). The sequences come from unsorted PBMCs, collected 7.6 years after starting antiretroviral therapy. The sequence was collected from a man younger than 45 with HIV. This CDR3 is CASSFPSGGPSYGYTF. As DNA, the CDR3 is TGTGCCAGCAGCTTCCCCTCGGGGGGGCCCAGCTATGGCTACACCTTC. Variable domain in full (rest from reference TRBV7-9 and TRBJ1-2): DTGVSQNPRHKITKRGQNVTFRCDPISEHNRLYWYRQTLGQGPEFLTYFQNEAQLEKSRLLSDRFSAERPKGSFSTLEIQRTEQGDSAMYLCASSFPSGGPSYGYTFGSGTRLTVV.